This T cell receptor beta chain was recorded in a study of CD8+ T cells in alopecia areata. Study background: People stayed on tofacitinib for 6 to 18 months, then stopped the drug for 6 months.

Investigators isolated RNA and reverse transcribed it into cDNA to act as the sequencing template. Data came from immunoSEQ multiplex PCR; TCRdb stores just in-frame clones and leaves some out. The sample carries about 280,000 clones, more than 45% recorded once. Treatment indicated: oral pan-JAK inhibitor, 5-10 mg twice daily. Both peripheral blood and punch biopsies of lesional scalp skin were obtained from patients who had alopecia areata. Starting from PBMCs, sorting isolated CD4+ and CD8+ T cells. This CDR3 spans 13 amino acids. V dropped 0 bases and J dropped 2 bases, with 7 bases sitting between them. CDR1 is GTSNPN, CDR2 SVGIG, per germline (reference sequence).

Material: CD4+ T cells sorted from blood, obtained at week 24, from a patient treated with tofacitinib. This rearrangement joins TRBV30 to TRBJ2-5; D not resolved. This clonotype originated in a human donor with alopecia areata. CDR3 coding DNA: TGTGCCTGGAGTGTTGAATCTCAAGAGACCCAGTACTTC. Protein product: CAWSVESQETQYF.